The 26 T cell receptor beta chains in this list originate from one sample, sequenced in a study of T cells in localized non-small cell lung cancer. Clones were read by immunoSEQ multiplex PCR, and TCRdb kept only the in-frame ones, dropping some. The sample includes roughly 30,000 clones, more than 75% of them seen just once. Sequenced here: peripheral blood, sampled before any cancer treatment. The receptor source for this set is a female donor over 55 with stage III squamous cell lung carcinoma.

J is TRBJ1-6 and V is TRBV2, with 7 bases matching TRBD1. V lost 5 bases to trimming and J lost 1 base; unmatched junction nucleotides: 8. The CDR3 has 17 amino acids. Germline V gene data show CDR1 as SNHLY and CDR2 as FYNNEI. The CDR3 region has the DNA TGTGCCAGCAGTAGACAGGGAGGAGGTTCCTATAATTCACCCCTCCACTTT. Amino acids: CASSRQGGGSYNSPLHF.

The CDR3 region is CASSRTGCNEQFF. The CDR3 bases are TGTGCCAGCAGTAGGACAGGGTGCAATGAGCAGTTCTTC. The chain combines TRBV27 with TRBJ2-1, with TRBD1 identical over 8 bases. Per germline, CDR1 MNHEY and CDR2 SMNVEV (reference sequence). The CDR3 runs to 13 residues. J was trimmed by 6 bases and V by 5 bases; bases with no gene match: 3.

CDR3 sequence: CATSSHREANYGYTF. CDR3 coding DNA: TGTGCCACCAGCAGTCACAGGGAAGCTAACTATGGCTACACCTTC. The rearrangement joins TRBV15 to TRBJ1-2; D might be TRBD1 (6 bases). V dropped 3 bases and J dropped 0 bases, with 11 bases sitting between them. The CDR3 consists of 15 residues. Per the germline V gene, CDR1 is LNHNV and CDR2 is YYDKDF (reference sequence).

The chain uses TRBV28 and TRBJ1-6, with D unclear. With 8 bases removed from V and 9 bases from J, the gap between germline ends came to 14 bases. The CDR3 contains 13 residues. Germline CDR1 and CDR2: MDHEN and SYDVKM. The CDR3 loop is CASGRIYGSPLHF. The CDR3 bases are TGTGCCAGCGGACGTATATATGGTTCACCCCTCCACTTT.

This clone was counted a single time. The J gene is TRBJ2-5, the V gene TRBV4-2; 13 bases fit TRBD2. Trimming at V came to 4 bases and at J to 4 bases, leaving 6 bases not matched to a gene. Germline V gives CDR1 LGHNA, CDR2 YNFKEQ. There are 16 residues in the CDR3. As DNA, the CDR3 is TGTGCCAGCAGCCGCCCCACTAGCGGGGGGGGAGAGACCCAGTACTTC. This gives the protein CASSRPTSGGGETQYF.

J is TRBJ1-2 and V is TRBV28, with a tentative D call TRBD1 (6 bases). The CDR3 runs 11 residues. V shed 6 bases and J shed 10 bases, with 12 bases lying between them. CDR1 MDHEN and CDR2 SYDVKM come from the germline V gene. CDR3 bases: TGTGCCAGCAGCCTCCGGGACACCTACACCTTC. Residues: CASSLRDTYTF.

V is TRBV27 and J is TRBJ1-1, with 7 bases fitting TRBD1. The CDR3 sequence is 12 residues long. J gave up 8 bases and V 5 bases, and 5 bases lay outside the gene matches. CDR1 MNHEY and CDR2 SMNVEV come from the germline V gene (reference sequence). The CDR3 DNA reads TGTGCCAGCAGTGGGAACAGGGGCGAAGCTTTCTTT. It specifies CASSGNRGEAFF.

The chain joins TRBV25-1 to TRBJ2-1; tentative D call: TRBD2 (5 bases). V was clipped by 3 bases and J by 9 bases, with 9 bases between them. CDR1 and CDR2 (germline): MGHDK, SYGVNS. This CDR3 comprises 12 residues. The CDR3 loop is CASSEATSEQFF. The CDR3 nucleotides are TGTGCCAGCAGTGAGGCAACTAGTGAGCAGTTCTTC. Complete variable domain (other parts from reference TRBV25-1 and TRBJ2-1): EADIYQTPRYLVIGTGKKITLECSQTMGHDKMYWYQQDPGMELHLIHYSYGVNSTEKGDLSSESTVSRIRTEHFPLTLESARPSHTSQYLCASSEATSEQFFGPGTRLTVL.

The genes are TRBV5-1 and TRBJ2-3; D is possibly TRBD2 (5 bases). Germline V gene data show CDR1 as SGHRS and CDR2 as YFSETQ. CDR3 length equals 13 residues. V dropped 0 bases and J dropped 6 bases, with 8 bases sitting between them. This chain's CDR3 is CASSLAGVDTQYF. CDR3 DNA sequence: TGCGCCAGCAGCTTGGCCGGGGTTGATACGCAGTATTTT.

This sequence joins TRBV27 and TRBJ2-7; D is ambiguous. The CDR3 loop spans 14 amino acids. Germline values: CDR1 MNHEY, CDR2 SMNVEV (reference sequence). The ends were cut back, 2 bases at V and 2 bases at J, with 10 bases in the middle. The CDR3 is CASSLNPGPYEQYF. The DNA for the CDR3 is TGTGCCAGCAGTTTAAATCCTGGACCCTACGAGCAGTACTTC.

The chain recombines TRBV5-4 with TRBJ1-3, with 7 bases identical to TRBD1. The CDR3 is made up of 15 amino acids. The J segment lost 2 bases and the V segment lost 4 bases, leaving 6 bases of the junction unmatched. The germline CDR1 and CDR2 sequences are SGHNT and YYREEE (reference sequence). The CDR3: CASSQPGTAGNTIYF. Written as DNA, the CDR3 is TGTGCCAGCAGCCAGCCCGGGACAGCTGGAAACACCATATATTTT.

This chain uses TRBV11-3 with TRBJ2-2; 7 bases fit TRBD1. The CDR3 is 14 amino acids. V was clipped by 5 bases and J by 6 bases; unmatched bases: 6. The germline V gene encodes CDR1 SGHNT and CDR2 YENEEA. CDR3 in amino acids: CASSPHRGAGELFF. CDR3 nucleotides: TGTGCCAGCAGCCCGCACAGGGGCGCCGGGGAGCTGTTTTTT.

This clone was seen only once. The CDR3 here is CAWSVGGSSYNSPLHF. CDR3 bases: TGTGCCTGGAGTGTAGGAGGGAGCTCCTATAATTCACCCCTCCACTTT. The rearrangement joins TRBV30 to TRBJ1-6, with D uncertain. The CDR3 loop spans 16 amino acids. Germline CDR1 is GTSNPN and CDR2 is SVGIG (reference sequence). V lost 0 bases, J lost 0 bases, and 9 bases lay in between.

The V gene is TRBV4-2, the J gene TRBJ2-7, with 9 bases identical to TRBD1. The ends lost 0 bases at V and 3 bases at J; junction bases unmatched: 6. Germline V gene data show CDR1 as LGHNA and CDR2 as YNFKEQ. CDR3 length: 16 amino acids. CDR3 bases: TGTGCCAGCAGCCAAGAAAGTCGGACAGGGGACTACGAGCAGTACTTC. This gives the protein CASSQESRTGDYEQYF.

The V call is TRBV10-3, the J call TRBJ1-2; 8 nucleotides line up with TRBD1. J was trimmed by 0 bases and V by 5 bases; bases with no gene match: 11. CDR3 length: 17 amino acids. Germline-derived CDR1 and CDR2 are ENHRY and SYGVKD. The CDR3, as DNA: TGTGCCATCAGTCACGACGGGACAGGTGCCACTAACTATGGCTACACCTTC. This translates into CAISHDGTGATNYGYTF.

This clone was observed a single time. The chain recombines TRBV27 with TRBJ2-7, with 8 bases aligning to TRBD1. The junction had 7 bases not matched to a gene; V was cut back by 5 bases and J by 4 bases. The CDR3 runs 14 residues. CDR1 is MNHEY and CDR2 is SMNVEV in the germline V gene (reference sequence). CDR3: CASSGQGAPYEQYF. The CDR3 DNA follows: TGTGCCAGCAGTGGTCAGGGGGCGCCTTACGAGCAGTACTTC.

The chain recombines TRBV5-1 with TRBJ2-1, with unresolved D. The germline V gene has CDR1 SGHRS and CDR2 YFSETQ. With 3 bases removed from V and 2 bases from J, the gap between germline ends came to 15 bases. The CDR3 covers 16 residues. The CDR3 here is CASSSETSNPYNEQFF. For the CDR3, the DNA is TGCGCCAGCAGCTCCGAAACCAGCAACCCCTACAATGAGCAGTTCTTC.

CDR3 sequence (DNA): TGTGCCAGTAGTAAGGACAGGGGGCGTGAAAAACTGTTTTTT. This gives the protein CASSKDRGREKLFF. The rearrangement joins TRBV19 to TRBJ1-4, with 11 bases fitting TRBD1. The CDR3 length is 14 residues. The junction had 2 bases not matched to a gene; V was cut back by 4 bases and J by 7 bases. Germline CDR1 is LNHDA and CDR2 is SQIVND (reference sequence).

The V and J genes are TRBV28 and TRBJ1-2, with TRBD1 identical over 7 bases. The length of the CDR3 is 12 residues. V shed 6 bases, J shed 4 bases, and the junction held 2 bases outside the gene matches. CDR1 MDHEN and CDR2 SYDVKM come from the germline V gene. In DNA form, the CDR3 reads TGTGCCAGCAGCCGGACAGGCTATGGCTACACCTTC. It encodes CASSRTGYGYTF.

The chain is built from TRBV14 and TRBJ1-2; D is possibly TRBD1 (5 bases). Germline-derived CDR1 and CDR2 are SGHDN and FVKESK. Trimming removed 2 bases from V and 3 bases from J, with 16 bases in between. This CDR3 is built from 16 residues. CDR3 DNA: TGTGCCAGCAGCCAAATGCGAAGGGGAGGGGACTATGGCTACACCTTC. Its translation is CASSQMRRGGDYGYTF.

The chain links TRBV11-2 to TRBJ2-5; D gene unclear. Germline CDR1 and CDR2: SGHAT and FQNNGV. V lost 5 bases, J lost 7 bases, and 11 bases lay in between. This CDR3 comprises 12 residues. In nucleotides, the CDR3 is TGTGCCAGCAGCCCCGACTTTGGGACCCAGTACTTC. As protein: CASSPDFGTQYF.

The chain has TRBV4-1 and TRBJ2-1; tentative D call: TRBD2 (5 bases). This CDR3 has 19 residues. V was cut by 0 bases and J by 0 bases, with 18 bases left in between. Germline V gene data show CDR1 as MGHRA and CDR2 as YSYEKL. Here the CDR3 reads CASSQEPPFLASSYNEQFF. CDR3 DNA: TGCGCCAGCAGCCAAGAACCCCCTTTCTTAGCGTCCTCCTACAATGAGCAGTTCTTC.

The V gene is TRBV10-1, the J gene TRBJ2-3; 13 bases are a match to TRBD2. The CDR3 has 16 amino acids. Germline trimming cut 4 bases from V and 3 bases from J; bases unmatched to any gene: 4. Looked up from germline, CDR1 is WNHNN and CDR2 is SYGVQD (reference sequence). CDR3 DNA sequence: TGCGCCAGCAGTGCGGGACTAGCGGGAACAACAGATACGCAGTATTTT. It specifies CASSAGLAGTTDTQYF.

The CDR3 region is CASSFRGYNQPQHF. In nucleotides, the CDR3 is TGTGCCAGCAGTTTTCGGGGGTACAATCAGCCCCAGCATTTT. The chain employs TRBV28 and TRBJ1-5; tentatively, D is TRBD1 (5 bases). V gave up 3 bases and J gave up 3 bases, with 9 bases separating them. The CDR3 runs 14 residues. Germline values: CDR1 MDHEN, CDR2 SYDVKM.

The CDR3 nucleotides are TGTGCCAGTAGTCCCGGGGATCACCGCCCCGGCAATGAGCAGTTCTTC. The encoded protein is CASSPGDHRPGNEQFF. The chain combines TRBV19 with TRBJ2-1; D perhaps matches TRBD2 (5 bases). Per the germline V gene, CDR1 is LNHDA and CDR2 is SQIVND (reference sequence). V was shortened by 5 bases and J by 6 bases, with 20 bases between the two germline ends. CDR3 length: 16 amino acids.

The V and J genes are TRBV28 and TRBJ1-5; 7 bases line up with TRBD1. Per the germline V gene, CDR1 is MDHEN and CDR2 is SYDVKM. The trim removed 9 bases at V and 7 bases at J, leaving 6 bases unmatched. This CDR3 is 12 amino acids long. The CDR3 DNA sequence: TGTGCCAGTCCACAGGGGAGGCAGCCCCAGCATTTT. Its protein product is CASPQGRQPQHF.